The T cell receptor (beta chain) described here comes from a study of blood T cell repertoires in COVID-19. Study-level information: PBMCs, B-cell-depleted T cells, or T cells provided the cDNA or gDNA that made up the material.

Sequencing used immunoSEQ multiplex PCR; TCRdb keeps in-frame clones, though not all of them. The sample comprises about 33,000 clones, around 85% of which are singletons, and around 6.6% rests with the top ten. The germline V gene encodes CDR1 MNHNS and CDR2 SASEGT. Trimming at V came to 1 base and at J to 11 bases, leaving 7 bases not matched to a gene. The CDR3 contains 13 residues. This clonotype originated in a man between 60 and 70 years old with active COVID-19. The chain links TRBV6-1 to TRBJ1-1; 7 nucleotides align to TRBD1. The sequencing sample was made of peripheral blood. The CDR3 bases are TGTGCCAGCAGTGAAGAAGGGGGCGGTTGGGCTTTCTTT. This codes for CASSEEGGGWAFF.